The rows below give T cell receptor beta chains drawn from one sample of a study of shared clonotypes between healthy human individuals. Assay: immunoSEQ multiplex PCR; the TCRdb copy retains only in-frame clones and omits some. Counted here are roughly 1,600,000 clones, about 98.5% occurring once; the ten biggest clones make up 0.36%. The sample consisted of naive CD4+ T cells sorted from blood. The receptors were gathered from a man aged 25 to 45 in good health. The CDR3 runs from the conserved cysteine through the conserved F or W. The D gene is left open where the match is weak. Only part of the rows carry a size: once, few, many, or a class if the clone is expanded.

len,abundance,j_gene,d_gene,v_gene,CDR3aa,CDR3nt
15,NA,TRBJ2-3,TRBD1,TRBV11-2,CASSSYRGKADTQYF,TGTGCCAGCAGCTCCTACAGGGGGAAAGCGGATACGCAGTATTTT
18,NA,TRBJ1-2,NA,TRBV19,CASSIWRNERESNYGYTF,TGTGCCAGTAGTATTTGGCGGAACGAGCGGGAAAGTAACTATGGCTACACCTTC
14,NA,TRBJ2-7,TRBD1,TRBV28,CASSSGQGNYEQYF,TGTGCCAGCAGTTCGGGACAGGGGAACTACGAGCAGTACTTC
13,NA,TRBJ2-7,NA,TRBV29-1,CSVSGLFSYEQYF,TGCAGCGTTTCTGGACTCTTCTCCTACGAGCAGTACTTC
10,once,TRBJ2-1,NA,TRBV20-1,CSGSSNEQFF,TGCAGTGGGTCGAGCAATGAGCAGTTCTTC
14,NA,TRBJ2-1,NA,TRBV6-1,CASSETLLVNEQFF,TGTGCCAGCAGTGAAACCTTACTAGTAAATGAGCAGTTCTTC
15,NA,TRBJ1-5,NA,TRBV5-4,CASSPEGGVNQPQHF,TGTGCCAGCAGCCCCGAGGGTGGAGTGAATCAGCCCCAGCATTTT
16,NA,TRBJ2-1,TRBD2,TRBV6-1,CASSGPGLAGLSEQFF,TGTGCCAGCAGTGGGCCGGGACTAGCGGGATTGAGTGAGCAGTTCTTC
18,NA,TRBJ2-2,TRBD1,TRBV18,CASSPSFSRDRISGELFF,TGTGCCAGCTCACCCTCTTTTTCCCGGGACAGAATATCCGGGGAGCTGTTTTTT
15,once,TRBJ2-7,TRBD2,TRBV29-1,CSVEGGGTSGSQQYF,TGCAGCGTCGAGGGAGGGGGCACTAGCGGGAGTCAGCAGTACTTC
17,NA,TRBJ2-1,TRBD2,TRBV5-1,CASSLGGTSGSLYEQFF,TGCGCCAGCAGCTTGGGGGGGACTAGCGGGAGTCTCTATGAGCAGTTCTTC
17,NA,TRBJ2-1,TRBD1,TRBV28,CASTTTGTGKSYNEQFF,TGTGCCAGCACCACCACTGGGACAGGGAAGTCCTACAATGAGCAGTTCTTC
14,NA,TRBJ2-4,NA,TRBV4-1,CASSQVGVKNIQYF,TGCGCCAGCAGCCAAGTCGGAGTGAAAAACATTCAGTACTTC
14,NA,TRBJ2-7,TRBD2,TRBV29-1,CSVGGLAGAYEQYF,TGCAGCGTTGGGGGACTAGCGGGGGCCTACGAGCAGTACTTC
13,NA,TRBJ2-1,TRBD2,TRBV19,CASRTSANNEQFF,TGTGCCAGTAGGACTAGCGCCAACAATGAGCAGTTCTTC
13,NA,TRBJ2-1,NA,TRBV9,CASSVGGRDEQFF,TGTGCCAGCAGCGTCGGCGGTAGAGATGAGCAGTTCTTC
13,NA,TRBJ2-6,NA,TRBV25-1,CASRDSGANVLTF,TGTGCCAGCAGAGACTCTGGGGCCAACGTCCTGACTTTC
15,NA,TRBJ2-7,NA,TRBV5-6,CASSLDPRAAYEQYF,TGTGCCAGCAGCTTGGATCCCAGGGCAGCCTACGAGCAGTACTTC
11,NA,TRBJ1-1,NA,TRBV2,CASSDEGEAFF,TGTGCCAGCAGTGATGAGGGTGAAGCTTTCTTT
12,NA,TRBJ2-7,NA,TRBV6-1,CASSVAGYEQYF,TGTGCCAGCAGTGTAGCCGGCTACGAGCAGTACTTC
14,NA,TRBJ2-7,TRBD1,TRBV7-2,CASSPTGTGYEQYF,TGTGCCAGCAGCCCCACCGGGACAGGGTACGAGCAGTACTTC
15,NA,TRBJ1-1,NA,TRBV19,CASSTSGAPGTEAFF,TGTGCCAGTAGTACATCAGGGGCCCCGGGCACTGAAGCTTTCTTT
11,NA,TRBJ2-3,NA,TRBV28,CASSKDFPQYF,TGTGCCAGCAGCAAAGACTTCCCGCAGTATTTT
14,NA,TRBJ2-5,TRBD2,TRBV5-1,CASSRLAGDETQYF,TGCGCCAGCAGCAGGCTAGCGGGCGACGAGACCCAGTACTTC
17,NA,TRBJ2-1,TRBD1,TRBV15,CATSRDLDRVSSHEQFF,TGTGCCACCAGCAGAGACCTTGACAGGGTTTCTTCGCATGAGCAGTTCTTC
17,NA,TRBJ2-5,TRBD1,TRBV5-1,CASSPGTGILSQETQYF,TGCGCCAGCAGCCCCGGGACAGGGATATTATCCCAAGAGACCCAGTACTTC
17,NA,TRBJ2-2,TRBD2,TRBV5-8,CASSLGATSGSTGELFF,TGTGCCAGCAGCTTGGGGGCGACTAGCGGGAGCACCGGGGAGCTGTTTTTT
16,NA,TRBJ2-1,TRBD2,TRBV5-1,CASSLGQAGGPNEQFF,TGCGCCAGCAGCTTGGGGCAAGCGGGAGGGCCGAATGAGCAGTTCTTC
11,few,TRBJ2-1,NA,TRBV20-1,CSALSYNEQFF,TGCAGTGCCCTCTCCTACAATGAGCAGTTCTTC
15,NA,TRBJ1-5,NA,TRBV18,CASSPGEADNQPQHF,TGTGCCAGCTCACCAGGGGAAGCCGACAATCAGCCCCAGCATTTT
15,NA,TRBJ2-7,TRBD2,TRBV15,CATSRGLAETYEQYF,TGTGCCACCAGCAGAGGACTAGCGGAGACCTACGAGCAGTACTTC
14,NA,TRBJ2-7,TRBD1,TRBV29-1,CSVRETGGPYEQYF,TGCAGCGTTCGCGAGACAGGGGGCCCCTACGAGCAGTACTTC
14,NA,TRBJ1-2,NA,TRBV5-6,CASSLGDLDGWDTF,TGTGCCAGCAGCTTGGGGGACTTAGACGGATGGGACACCTTC
13,NA,TRBJ2-5,NA,TRBV5-5,CASNEGVWETQYF,TGTGCCAGCAACGAGGGGGTTTGGGAGACCCAGTACTTC
16,NA,TRBJ1-2,NA,TRBV7-2,CASSLDGARINYGYTF,TGTGCCAGCAGCTTAGACGGGGCGCGGATTAACTATGGCTACACCTTC
16,NA,TRBJ2-1,TRBD2,TRBV7-9,CASSLGLAGGRNEQFF,TGTGCCAGCAGCTTGGGACTAGCGGGAGGTCGCAATGAGCAGTTCTTC
14,NA,TRBJ2-5,TRBD1,TRBV5-4,CASSRDRAEETQYF,TGTGCCAGCAGCCGAGACAGGGCAGAAGAGACCCAGTACTTC
14,NA,TRBJ2-2,TRBD1,TRBV28,CASTYDRVPGELFF,TGTGCCAGCACTTACGACAGGGTACCCGGGGAGCTGTTTTTT
14,NA,TRBJ1-1,TRBD1,TRBV10-3,CAVRDSFMNTEAFF,TGTGCCGTCCGGGACAGCTTTATGAACACTGAAGCTTTCTTT
20,NA,TRBJ2-2,TRBD2,TRBV9,CASSATSGLAGRRDTGELFF,TGTGCCAGCAGCGCAACCTCGGGACTAGCGGGACGTAGGGACACCGGGGAGCTGTTTTTT
19,NA,TRBJ2-5,NA,TRBV5-8,CASSPYYSASGTRLETQYF,TGTGCCAGCAGCCCGTACTACTCCGCCTCGGGAACCCGGCTAGAGACCCAGTACTTC
13,NA,TRBJ1-1,TRBD1,TRBV28,CASSLAGGPEAFF,TGTGCCAGCAGTTTAGCAGGGGGCCCTGAAGCTTTCTTT